One and the same sample provided the 21 T cell receptor beta chains below, sequenced in a study of graft-versus-host responses after intestinal transplantation. Some clones are missing from TCRdb's copy, which holds only in-frame ones; the method was immunoSEQ multiplex PCR. The data show fewer than 95,000 clones, about 92% seen once. No antigens are known for them. The input for sequencing was unstimulated CD8+ T cells sorted from spleen or lymph node cells, taken before intestinal transplant. These receptors were obtained from a human donor who received an intestinal transplant.

The chain uses TRBV7-9 and TRBJ2-3; TRBD2 agrees at 9 bases. With V trimmed by 10 bases and J by 2 bases, 10 bases remained unmatched. In germline, CDR1 is SEHNR, CDR2 FQNEAQ (reference sequence). The CDR3 extends over 15 amino acids. For the CDR3, the DNA is TGTGCCACCTCGGGGTTAGCGGGGGACACAGATACGCAGTATTTT. This translates into CATSGLAGDTDTQYF.

J is TRBJ1-2 and V is TRBV11-2; 7 nucleotides match TRBD1. Germline V gene sequence: CDR1 SGHAT, CDR2 FQNNGV. The CDR3 extends over 14 amino acids. J was trimmed by 8 bases and V by 5 bases; bases with no gene match: 11. The CDR3 coding sequence is TGTGCCAGCAGCGCCCCCGGGACAGAAAACGGCTACACCTTC. Protein: CASSAPGTENGYTF.

The table lists this clone with a count of one. The chain employs TRBV27 and TRBJ1-2, with TRBD1 as a possible D gene (5 bases). The germline V and J ends were trimmed by 4 bases and 8 bases, with 17 bases remaining between them. The CDR3 has 14 amino acids. Looked up from germline, CDR1 is MNHEY and CDR2 is SMNVEV (reference sequence). The CDR3 region is CASSSQPDWGGYTF. CDR3 bases: TGTGCCAGCAGTTCCCAACCTGATTGGGGCGGCTACACCTTC.

This chain joins TRBV11-2 and TRBJ2-5; possibly TRBD2 for D (6 bases). The V and J ends lost 8 bases and 5 bases respectively, with 12 bases between them. From germline, CDR1 is SGHAT and CDR2 FQNNGV. The CDR3 has 12 amino acids. CDR3 sequence: CASGRGGETQYF. In nucleotides, the CDR3 is TGTGCCAGCGGGCGGGGCGGGGAGACCCAGTACTTC.

The chain combines TRBV5-4 with TRBJ2-1; possibly TRBD1 for D (6 bases). There are 15 residues in the CDR3. The germline gives CDR1 SGHNT, CDR2 YYREEE (reference sequence). V dropped 3 bases and J dropped 7 bases, with 17 bases sitting between them. CDR3 sequence reads: CASSSGDSIQNEQFF. The CDR3 coding sequence is TGTGCCAGCAGCTCAGGGGATTCCATCCAGAATGAGCAGTTCTTC.

The chain employs TRBV30 and TRBJ2-7, with a tentative D call TRBD2 (5 bases). The CDR3 spans 13 residues. V gave up 1 base and J gave up 2 bases, with 9 bases separating them. CDR1 and CDR2 (germline): GTSNPN, SVGIG (reference sequence). CDR3 region: CAWSAGGPYEQYF. CDR3 DNA: TGTGCCTGGAGTGCTGGCGGGCCCTACGAGCAGTACTTC.

V is TRBV29-1 and J is TRBJ2-1; 12 bases are a match to TRBD1. The germline CDR1 and CDR2 sequences are SQVTM and ANQGSEA. The CDR3 sequence is 13 residues long. After removal of 5 bases from V and 9 bases from J, the junction contained 5 bases not matched to a gene. In DNA form, the CDR3 reads TGCAGCGTTCCCGGGACAGGGGGCCTTGAGCAGTTCTTC. This translates into CSVPGTGGLEQFF.

This clone occurred once. The CDR3, as DNA: TGTGCCTGGACCCCGGGACACCTCGGCGAGCAGTACTTC. It yields the protein CAWTPGHLGEQYF. This rearrangement joins TRBV30 to TRBJ2-7; D possibly corresponds to TRBD1 (6 bases). The germline gives CDR1 GTSNPN, CDR2 SVGIG (reference sequence). The CDR3 runs to 13 residues. The V gene lost 4 bases and the J gene lost 6 bases, with 16 bases spanning the gap. The complete variable domain, with remaining parts taken from reference TRBV30 and TRBJ2-7, reads SQTIHQWPATLVQPVGSPLSLECTVEGTSNPNLYWYRQAAGRGLQLLFYSVGIGQISSEVPQNLSASRPQDRQFILSSKKLLLSDSGFYLCAWTPGHLGEQYFGPGTRLTVT.

The CDR3 reads CASSLVGDNYGYTF. DNA for the CDR3: TGCGCCAGCAGCTTGGTTGGAGATAACTATGGCTACACCTTC. The chain joins TRBV5-1 to TRBJ1-2, with D uncertain. CDR3 size: 14 residues. With 0 bases removed from V and 1 base from J, the gap between germline ends came to 7 bases. Per the germline V gene, CDR1 is SGHRS and CDR2 is YFSETQ.

The V call is TRBV7-6, the J call TRBJ1-6, with a weak D call TRBD1 (6 bases). The CDR3 sequence is 16 residues long. V lost 1 base and J 4 bases, leaving 11 bases between the germline ends. Germline CDR1 SGHVS, CDR2 FNYEAQ. The CDR3 DNA is TGTGCCAGCAGCTTAGAGATCGGGACATATAATTCACCCCTCCACTTT. As protein: CASSLEIGTYNSPLHF.

This clone was counted once. The rearrangement joins TRBV7-9 to TRBJ2-5; D uncertain. The J call is uncertain, as TRBJ2-7 better fits the DNA end. CDR1 and CDR2 (germline): SEHNR, FQNEAQ (reference sequence). The CDR3 extends over 16 amino acids. CDR3 sequence reads: CASSPTNSKKAYEQYF. The CDR3 DNA reads as TGTGCCAGCAGCCCAACAAACAGTAAAAAAGCCTACGAGCAGTACTTC.

The chain combines TRBV2 with TRBJ2-3; TRBD2 might be the D (6 bases). The V gene's germline CDR1 is SNHLY and CDR2 FYNNEI. Trimming cost V 10 bases and J 7 bases, with 36 bases left between them. This CDR3 is 19 amino acids long. The CDR3 DNA reads TGTGCCACCCCCCCCGTCTGGACGGAAGGGGAGGTCGCCCCCAATACGCAGTATTTT. This translates into CATPPVWTEGEVAPNTQYF.

The rearrangement joins TRBV6-5 to TRBJ2-7; TRBD1 matches 7 bases. CDR3 length: 14 amino acids. After removal of 5 bases from V and 4 bases from J, the junction contained 8 bases not matched to a gene. CDR1 MNHEY and CDR2 SVGAGI come from the germline V gene. CDR3 in amino acids: CASSDRVRIYEQYF. The CDR3 DNA reads TGTGCCAGCAGTGACAGGGTCCGGATATACGAGCAGTACTTC.

CDR3 residues: CASSVAGFTGELFF. In nucleotides, the CDR3 is TGTGCCAGCAGCGTAGCGGGATTCACCGGGGAGCTGTTTTTT. The V and J genes are TRBV9 and TRBJ2-2; a possible D gene is TRBD2 (5 bases). Germline V lookup: CDR1 SGDLS, CDR2 YYNGEE. This CDR3 region has 14 residues. V was pared by 0 bases and J by 4 bases, with 7 bases between.

The CDR3 is CASSAGLPPEETQYF. The CDR3 DNA reads as TGCGCCAGCAGTGCAGGGCTCCCACCCGAAGAGACCCAGTACTTC. The J gene is TRBJ2-5, the V gene TRBV10-1; TRBD1 might be the D (5 bases). CDR1 and CDR2 from the germline V gene are WNHNN and SYGVQD (reference sequence). Deletions cut 4 bases from V and 3 bases from J, with 15 bases between. This CDR3 contains 15 residues.

The rearrangement uses TRBV30 and TRBJ1-2, with 7 bases identical to TRBD1. The V segment lost 3 bases and the J segment 8 bases; nucleotides outside the gene matches: 6. CDR1 and CDR2 (germline): GTSNPN, SVGIG (reference sequence). The CDR3 covers 12 residues. CDR3 amino acids: CAWSGQVGGYTF. In nucleotides, the CDR3 is TGTGCCTGGAGCGGACAGGTGGGCGGCTACACCTTC.

The chain recombines TRBV7-9 with TRBJ1-1; 7 nucleotides match TRBD1. V was clipped by 5 bases and J by 0 bases; unmatched bases: 3. In germline, CDR1 is SEHNR, CDR2 FQNEAQ (reference sequence). The CDR3 has 14 residues. The CDR3 DNA follows: TGTGCCAGCAGCCCGACAGGGATGAACACTGAAGCTTTCTTT. It yields the protein CASSPTGMNTEAFF.

The V gene is TRBV7-9, the J gene TRBJ2-1; 8 positions agree with TRBD1. The CDR3 has 14 residues. CDR1 is SEHNR, CDR2 FQNEAQ, per germline (reference sequence). The V gene end was trimmed by 5 bases and the J gene end by 7 bases; junction bases not matched to a gene: 7. CDR3 in amino acids: CASSLLDRVNEQFF. The CDR3 bases are TGTGCCAGCAGCCTCCTGGACAGGGTGAATGAGCAGTTCTTC.

The rearrangement links TRBV7-9 to TRBJ2-7; D gene unclear. The CDR3 extends over 11 amino acids. V was trimmed by 5 bases and J by 6 bases, leaving 8 bases between them. Germline V gene lookup returns CDR1 SEHNR and CDR2 FQNEAQ (reference sequence). Written as DNA, the CDR3 is TGTGCCAGCAGCGTAACAAGCGAGCAGTACTTC. This encodes CASSVTSEQYF.

The rearrangement joins TRBV29-1 to TRBJ2-7; 9 bases map to TRBD1. This CDR3 region has 13 residues. Germline values: CDR1 SQVTM, CDR2 ANQGSEA. Unmatched junction bases numbered 5, after V lost 4 bases and J lost 4 bases. In DNA, the CDR3 is TGCAGCGTTGCCGGGACAGGGATTTACGAGCAGTACTTC. It is translated as CSVAGTGIYEQYF.

The J gene is TRBJ1-1, the V gene TRBV20-1, with TRBD1 matching over 7 bases. The CDR3 runs 10 residues. Per germline, CDR1 DFQATT and CDR2 SNEGSKA (reference sequence). The V gene end was trimmed by 5 bases and the J gene end by 8 bases; junction bases not matched to a gene: 2. CDR3 loop: CSARDREAFF. CDR3 coding DNA: TGCAGTGCTCGGGACAGAGAAGCTTTCTTT.